A single sample gave rise to the 26 T cell receptor beta chains below, sequenced in a study of T cells in Graves' hyperthyroidism and ophthalmopathy. Amplified TCR beta CDR3 regions derived from RNA transcripts. RT-PCR in the first round (using the HTBI primer set) targeted the TCR CDR3. TCRdb reprocessed the multiplex PCR reads with MiXCR, giving one entry per CDR3 protein. The data contain approximately 400,000 distinct CDR3 sequences, around a sixth of them singletons. The sequenced material came from blood. These receptors came from a woman between 18 and 30 years old with Graves' hyperthyroidism that later progressed to Graves' ophthalmopathy.

The chain is built from TRBV30 and TRBJ2-3; possible D gene TRBD1, 5 bases. The CDR3 is made up of 13 amino acids. Looked up from germline, CDR1 is GTSNPN and CDR2 is SVGIG (reference sequence). V shed 1 base and J shed 11 bases, with 16 bases lying between them. This CDR3 is CAWSEDSLGGQYF. CDR3 in DNA: TGTGCCTGGAGTGAAGACAGCCTTGGTGGGCAGTATTTT.

The chain combines TRBV28 with TRBJ2-1, with 16 bases aligning to TRBD2. Germline values: CDR1 MDHEN, CDR2 SYDVKM. The CDR3 is 18 amino acids. Trimming took 6 bases from V and 7 from J; bases not matched to a gene: 12. The CDR3 region has the DNA TGTGCCAGCAGCCCGCCGGGACTAGCGGGAGGGCCGGAGAATGAGCAGTTCTTC. It is translated as CASSPPGLAGGPENEQFF.

The gene calls are TRBV14 and TRBJ1-2; a weak D match, TRBD1 (6 bases). V gave up 1 base and J gave up 4 bases, with 13 bases separating them. The germline CDR1 and CDR2 sequences are SGHDN and FVKESK. The CDR3 length is 15 residues. This CDR3 reads CASSQGLQGTYGYTF. Written as DNA, the CDR3 is TGTGCCAGCAGCCAAGGTCTACAGGGTACCTATGGCTACACCTTC.

The rearrangement links TRBV28 to TRBJ1-1, with no clear D. Germline V lookup: CDR1 MDHEN, CDR2 SYDVKM. Deletions cut 4 bases from V and 1 base from J, with 10 bases between. The CDR3 loop spans 14 amino acids. DNA for the CDR3: TGTGCCAGCAGTTACTCGATGGGGAACACTGAAGCTTTCTTT. This codes for CASSYSMGNTEAFF.

In its sample, this clonotype was seen once. Being one base from a much bigger clone, this may be a read error. The CDR3 spells CASSYGYNSPLHF. In DNA, the CDR3 is TGTGCCAGCAGTTACGGGTATAATTCACCCCTCCACTTT. The chain joins TRBV6-5 to TRBJ1-6; D unclear. CDR3 length equals 13 residues. Per germline, CDR1 MNHEY and CDR2 SVGAGI. V was trimmed by 2 bases and J by 4 bases, leaving 3 bases between them.

V usage is TRBV27 and J usage is TRBJ2-5; TRBD1 matches 9 bases. The CDR3 is 19 amino acids. V gave up 5 bases and J gave up 5 bases; unmatched junction bases: 21. CDR1 is MNHEY, CDR2 SMNVEV, per germline (reference sequence). CDR3 DNA sequence: TGTGCCAGCAGTACTATGATTCGGAACAGGGGGCGAATCGGGGAGACCCAGTACTTC. This encodes CASSTMIRNRGRIGETQYF.

This clonotype was counted many times. The chain recombines TRBV5-6 with TRBJ2-7; D is perhaps TRBD1 (6 bases). The germline V gene has CDR1 SGHDT and CDR2 YYEEEE. Between the trimmed V and J ends, which lost 0 bases and 2 bases, there was a span of 9 bases. This CDR3 has 14 residues. The chain's CDR3 is CASSLGDTTYEQYF. DNA for the CDR3: TGTGCCAGCAGCTTGGGGGACACTACCTACGAGCAGTACTTC.

The chain couples TRBV4-1 to TRBJ1-2, with TRBD1 matching over 7 bases. The V gene's germline CDR1 is MGHRA and CDR2 YSYEKL. The CDR3 runs to 16 residues. With V trimmed by 0 bases and J by 5 bases, 9 bases remained unmatched. The CDR3 nucleotides read TGCGCCAGCAGCCAAGATATGGGTGGGACAGTATATGGCTACACCTTC. It codes for CASSQDMGGTVYGYTF.

J is TRBJ2-7 and V is TRBV3-1, with D possibly being TRBD1 (6 bases). V shed 8 bases and J shed 6 bases, with 11 bases lying between them. This CDR3 region has 11 residues. Germline loops: CDR1 LGHDT, CDR2 YNNKEL (reference sequence). The CDR3 here is CASADSSEQYF. The CDR3 nucleotides are TGTGCCAGCGCGGACAGTTCCGAGCAGTACTTC.

The V call is TRBV3-1, the J call TRBJ2-7; D is possibly TRBD1 or TRBD2 (5 bases each). The V gene's germline CDR1 is LGHDT and CDR2 YNNKEL (reference sequence). The V end was cut by 1 base, the J end by 7 bases, with 11 bases between. The CDR3 extends over 13 amino acids. CDR3 DNA: TGTGCCAGCAGCCAAGGATGGGGGTTGGAGCAGTACTTC. As protein: CASSQGWGLEQYF.

There are a few counts of this clonotype. The chain links TRBV6-1 to TRBJ2-7, with 9 nucleotides matching TRBD2. The CDR3 is 14 amino acids. CDR1 is MNHNS and CDR2 is SASEGT in the germline V gene. The V gene end was trimmed by 7 bases and the J gene end by 4 bases; junction bases not matched to a gene: 8. DNA of the CDR3: TGTGCCAGCATTATAGCGGGAGTAGGGTACGAGCAGTACTTC. Its protein product is CASIIAGVGYEQYF.

This clonotype was seen ten or more times. The V and J genes are TRBV5-1 and TRBJ1-4, with D unresolved. V gave up 4 bases and J gave up 4 bases, with 14 bases separating them. Germline V gene sequence: CDR1 SGHRS, CDR2 YFSETQ. The CDR3 consists of 15 residues. The CDR3 spells CASSPGGHGNEKLFF. CDR3 coding DNA: TGCGCCAGCAGCCCCGGCGGGCATGGTAATGAAAAACTGTTTTTT.

J is TRBJ2-1 and V is TRBV11-1; D ambiguous. The CDR3 loop spans 16 amino acids. Trimming removed 3 bases from V and 0 bases from J, with 12 bases in between. CDR1 SGHAT and CDR2 FQDESV come from the germline V gene (reference sequence). The CDR3 protein is CASSFQMVGSYNEQFF. The CDR3 DNA reads as TGTGCCAGCAGCTTTCAGATGGTGGGCTCCTACAATGAGCAGTTCTTC.

For this clonotype: Possible read error: a much larger clone is one base away. No conserved phenylalanine or tryptophan is present at the end of the CDR3, so a read error is the likely explanation. The chain couples TRBV6-2 or TRBV6-3 to TRBJ2-3; 7 bases fit TRBD2. CDR1 is MNHEY and CDR2 is SVGEGT in the germline V gene. The CDR3 totals 13 residues. The V gene end was trimmed by 8 bases and the J gene end by 2 bases; junction bases not matched to a gene: 4. CDR3 amino acids: CASWGGVTDTQYL. CDR3 in DNA: TGTGCCAGCTGGGGAGGGGTCACAGATACGCAGTATCTT.

The sample holds many counts of this clonotype. V is TRBV30 and J is TRBJ1-1; D not certain. The CDR3 sequence is 15 residues long. The V end lost 2 bases, the J end lost 4 bases, and 17 bases lay between the germline ends. Germline lookup yields CDR1 GTSNPN and CDR2 SVGIG (reference sequence). The CDR3 loop reads CAWSIDGLGFTEAFF. As DNA, the CDR3 is TGTGCCTGGAGTATTGACGGTTTAGGGTTCACTGAAGCTTTCTTT.

The chain carries TRBV28 and TRBJ2-7; perhaps TRBD2 as D (7 bases). V dropped 8 bases and J dropped 5 bases, with 19 bases sitting between them. Germline CDR1 MDHEN, CDR2 SYDVKM. CDR3 size: 14 residues. The CDR3 region is CASGEGHDINEQYF. The CDR3 bases are TGTGCCAGCGGGGAGGGACACGACATCAACGAGCAGTACTTC.

This clonotype was observed at least ten times. The V call is TRBV6-1, the J call TRBJ1-2; unclear D gene. CDR3 length: 13 residues. The V and J ends lost 2 bases and 3 bases respectively, with 7 bases between them. From germline, CDR1 is MNHNS and CDR2 SASEGT. CDR3 residues: CASSERGYYGYTF. CDR3 coding DNA: TGTGCCAGCAGTGAAAGAGGTTACTATGGCTACACCTTC.

Many counts were recorded for this clonotype. V and J are TRBV7-2 and TRBJ2-3; D unclear. Trimming cost V 4 bases and J 0 bases, with 8 bases left between them. This CDR3 is 14 amino acids long. Germline V gene lookup returns CDR1 SGHTA and CDR2 FQGNSA. The CDR3 is CASSYRSSTDTQYF. The CDR3 coding sequence is TGTGCCAGCAGCTACCGGTCCAGCACAGATACGCAGTATTTT.

This clonotype was counted only a few times. The rearrangement uses TRBV28 and TRBJ2-5, with TRBD1 matching over 7 bases. Germline assignment: CDR1 MDHEN and CDR2 SYDVKM. After removal of 8 bases from V and 3 bases from J, the junction contained 3 bases not matched to a gene. The CDR3 covers 12 residues. CDR3 loop: CASRRGKETQYF. CDR3 DNA: TGTGCCAGCCGCAGGGGGAAAGAGACCCAGTACTTC.

This clonotype was seen at least ten times. This chain links TRBV7-9 with TRBJ2-7; D could derive from TRBD1 or TRBD2 (5 bases each). CDR3 length: 15 residues. V lost 3 bases and J lost 3, with 15 bases in between. The germline V gene has CDR1 SEHNR and CDR2 FQNEAQ (reference sequence). This CDR3 is CASSLRGDPYYEQYF. The CDR3 nucleotides are TGTGCCAGCAGCTTGAGAGGGGACCCCTACTACGAGCAGTACTTC.

This clonotype was found many times. The chain combines TRBV28 with TRBJ2-1; D is uncertain. The CDR3 consists of 13 residues. Germline loops: CDR1 MDHEN, CDR2 SYDVKM. With 3 bases removed from V and 7 bases from J, the gap between germline ends came to 10 bases. The chain's CDR3 is CASSFRFENEQFF. In nucleotides, the CDR3 is TGTGCCAGCAGTTTTCGATTTGAGAATGAGCAGTTCTTC.

In its sample, this clonotype was seen many times. The rearrangement links TRBV27 to TRBJ2-7; maybe TRBD1 (5 bases). The CDR3 is 12 residues long. The V gene's germline CDR1 is MNHEY and CDR2 SMNVEV (reference sequence). Deletions cut 8 bases from V and 1 base from J, with 9 bases between. The CDR3 loop reads CASSSGSYEQYF. In DNA form, the CDR3 reads TGTGCCAGCTCATCAGGGTCCTACGAGCAGTACTTC.

This clonotype showed up just a few times. This chain joins TRBV4-1 and TRBJ1-5; D unclear. The CDR3 contains 18 residues. V gave up 0 bases and J gave up 0 bases, with 15 bases separating them. Germline assignment: CDR1 MGHRA and CDR2 YSYEKL. The DNA of the CDR3 is TGCGCCAGCAGCCAAGATATCCAGATCTACCATAGCAATCAGCCCCAGCATTTT. Translating it yields CASSQDIQIYHSNQPQHF.

The chain has TRBV4-1 and TRBJ1-1; maybe TRBD1 (5 bases). Trimming removed 0 bases from V and 5 bases from J, with 13 bases in between. Per germline, CDR1 MGHRA and CDR2 YSYEKL. CDR3 length equals 15 residues. The CDR3 DNA is TGCGCCAGCAGCCAAGATGGAGAGGGGTGGACTGAAGCTTTCTTT. It specifies CASSQDGEGWTEAFF.

Details on this clonotype: This may be a read error: a much more frequent sequence differs by one nucleotide. The chain recombines TRBV5-1 with TRBJ2-7; D unclear. CDR3 length equals 13 residues. Trimming stripped 2 bases from V and 3 bases from J, with 9 bases between. Germline CDR1 is SGHRS and CDR2 is YFSETQ. The CDR3: CASSFESLYEQYV. The CDR3 bases are TGCGCCAGCAGCTTTGAATCTCTCTACGAGCAGTACGTC.

The table lists this clonotype with many counts. The chain has TRBV2 and TRBJ2-7; TRBD2 agrees at 11 bases. CDR3 size: 15 residues. Germline loops: CDR1 SNHLY, CDR2 FYNNEI. The V segment lost 3 bases and the J segment 5 bases; nucleotides outside the gene matches: 6. The CDR3 DNA sequence: TGTGCCAGCAGTGAGGGGACTAGCGGCGGCCACGAGCAGTACTTC. The encoded protein is CASSEGTSGGHEQYF.